These 13 T cell receptor beta chains share one sample of origin, sequenced in a study of T-cell memory formation after mild COVID-19. One entry per CDR3 protein, called by TCRdb with MiXCR from the 5' RACE reads. The sample has roughly 260,000 distinct CDR3 sequences, 16% seen once; the top ten hold approximately 3.5%. The specimen was PBMCs or a T cell subset sorted from them (not recorded which). The receptors shown here come from a man in his late teens or twenties who had mild COVID-19 (a few samples of this study predate the infection). Cell type and time point are not known.

This chain uses TRBV6-1 with TRBJ2-7; no firm D call. The CDR3 extends over 15 amino acids. V was cut by 0 bases and J by 1 base, with 10 bases left in between. Germline assignment: CDR1 MNHNS and CDR2 SASEGT. The CDR3 reads CASSEASIRSYEQYF. In DNA form, the CDR3 reads TGTGCCAGCAGTGAAGCAAGCATACGATCCTACGAGCAGTACTTC.

This clonotype was seen a handful of times. V is TRBV10-3 and J is TRBJ2-1, with 9 bases matching TRBD2. Germline loops: CDR1 ENHRY, CDR2 SYGVKD. Trimming cost V 6 bases and J 5 bases; bases outside gene matches: 5. The CDR3 contains 14 residues. The CDR3 loop reads CAIRSGGSNNEQFF. CDR3 DNA sequence: TGTGCCATCAGGAGCGGGGGGTCCAACAATGAGCAGTTCTTC.

In this sample, this clonotype turned up a few times. V is TRBV12-3 or TRBV12-4 and J is TRBJ2-5; tentative D call: TRBD2 (6 bases). Trimming shortened V by 5 bases and J by 5 bases, and 6 bases separated the two germline ends. The CDR3 sequence is 11 residues long. For the CDR3, the DNA is TGTGCCAGCAGTCGGGAGGAGACCCAGTACTTC. This codes for CASSREETQYF.

This clonotype was picked up a small number of times. V usage is TRBV20-1 and J usage is TRBJ1-2; tentative D call: TRBD1 (6 bases). The CDR3 spans 11 residues. From germline, CDR1 is DFQATT and CDR2 SNEGSKA (reference sequence). Between the trimmed V and J ends, which lost 1 base and 13 bases, there was a span of 13 bases. CDR3 region: CSARGIPGATF. The CDR3 DNA is TGCAGTGCTAGAGGCATTCCGGGGGCCACCTTC.

A few counts support this clonotype. V and J are TRBV7-6 and TRBJ1-1; D is ambiguous. The CDR3 runs to 12 residues. V lost 3 bases, J lost 8 bases, and 10 bases lay in between. In germline, CDR1 is SGHVS, CDR2 FNYEAQ. CDR3 coding DNA: TGTGCCAGCAGCTTGCAAGTCCCCGAAGCTTTCTTT. It is translated as CASSLQVPEAFF.

The CDR3, as DNA: TGTGCCAGCAACCAGGGGGTTTGGGCCGGGGAGCTGTTTTTT. Its translation is CASNQGVWAGELFF. The rearrangement joins TRBV6-5 to TRBJ2-2, with 7 bases that match TRBD1. The CDR3 has 14 residues. The J segment lost 6 bases and the V segment lost 7 bases, leaving 8 bases of the junction unmatched. CDR1 and CDR2 from the germline V gene are MNHEY and SVGAGI.

This clonotype turned up a few times. V is TRBV9 and J is TRBJ2-7; 7 nucleotides line up with TRBD1. The CDR3 length is 16 residues. V was pared by 3 bases and J by 1 base, with 10 bases of the junction left unmatched. Germline assignment: CDR1 SGDLS and CDR2 YYNGEE. This CDR3 reads CASSAQTGRSSYEQYF. The CDR3 DNA sequence: TGTGCCAGCAGCGCCCAGACAGGGAGATCTTCCTACGAGCAGTACTTC.

The genes are TRBV6-5 and TRBJ2-1; 9 bases map to TRBD1. This CDR3 has 15 amino acids. Losses at the gene ends were 6 bases for V and 4 bases for J; bases not matched to a gene: 7. Germline V CDR1 and CDR2: MNHEY, SVGAGI. The CDR3: CASSPLGQGYNEQFF. CDR3 nucleotides: TGTGCCAGCAGCCCTCTGGGACAGGGATACAATGAGCAGTTCTTC.

Only a few counts were recorded for this clonotype. The chain couples TRBV20-1 to TRBJ2-3; D not resolved. Germline values: CDR1 DFQATT, CDR2 SNEGSKA (reference sequence). Trimming pared 6 bases from V and 2 bases from J, leaving 18 bases between. CDR3 size: 15 residues. The CDR3 nucleotides are TGCAGTGCCACCCCAGCAAGCCCCACCACAGATACGCAGTATTTT. Its translation: CSATPASPTTDTQYF.

A few counts support this clonotype. The chain recombines TRBV15 with TRBJ2-1; D call uncertain. Germline V gives CDR1 LNHNV, CDR2 YYDKDF (reference sequence). V was pared by 3 bases and J by 6 bases, with 6 bases between. The CDR3 has 12 amino acids. The CDR3, as DNA: TGTGCCACCAGCAGGACGGCCAATGAGCAGTTCTTC. This codes for CATSRTANEQFF.

This clonotype was counted between two and nine times. This rearrangement joins TRBV20-1 to TRBJ1-2; D remains ambiguous. Trimming removed 6 bases at V and 3 bases at J, with 14 bases between. Germline loops: CDR1 DFQATT, CDR2 SNEGSKA (reference sequence). The CDR3 contains 13 residues. Here the CDR3 DNA reads TGCAGTGCCAACTTCGGGCTCGACTATGGCTACACCTTC. Translating gives CSANFGLDYGYTF.

The gene calls are TRBV9 and TRBJ2-2, with a tentative D call TRBD2 (5 bases). CDR3 length equals 15 residues. Trimming pared 0 bases from V and 1 base from J, leaving 7 bases between. Germline CDR1 and CDR2: SGDLS and YYNGEE. The CDR3 DNA follows: TGTGCCAGCAGCGTAGGGACTTGGAACACCGGGGAGCTGTTTTTT. Translated, it gives CASSVGTWNTGELFF. Variable domain in full (rest from reference TRBV9 and TRBJ2-2): DSGVTQTPKHLITATGQRVTLRCSPRSGDLSVYWYQQSLDQGLQFLIQYYNGEERAKGNILERFSAQQFPDLHSELNLSSLELGDSALYFCASSVGTWNTGELFFGEGSRLTVL.

The gene calls are TRBV4-2 and TRBJ2-1; unclear D gene. The CDR3 spans 15 residues. Per germline, CDR1 LGHNA and CDR2 YNFKEQ. The V end was cut by 4 bases, the J end by 2 bases, with 12 bases between. In DNA, the CDR3 is TGTGCCAGCAGCCGCCCCGGGCAGGCCTACAATGAGCAGTTCTTC. Translation: CASSRPGQAYNEQFF.